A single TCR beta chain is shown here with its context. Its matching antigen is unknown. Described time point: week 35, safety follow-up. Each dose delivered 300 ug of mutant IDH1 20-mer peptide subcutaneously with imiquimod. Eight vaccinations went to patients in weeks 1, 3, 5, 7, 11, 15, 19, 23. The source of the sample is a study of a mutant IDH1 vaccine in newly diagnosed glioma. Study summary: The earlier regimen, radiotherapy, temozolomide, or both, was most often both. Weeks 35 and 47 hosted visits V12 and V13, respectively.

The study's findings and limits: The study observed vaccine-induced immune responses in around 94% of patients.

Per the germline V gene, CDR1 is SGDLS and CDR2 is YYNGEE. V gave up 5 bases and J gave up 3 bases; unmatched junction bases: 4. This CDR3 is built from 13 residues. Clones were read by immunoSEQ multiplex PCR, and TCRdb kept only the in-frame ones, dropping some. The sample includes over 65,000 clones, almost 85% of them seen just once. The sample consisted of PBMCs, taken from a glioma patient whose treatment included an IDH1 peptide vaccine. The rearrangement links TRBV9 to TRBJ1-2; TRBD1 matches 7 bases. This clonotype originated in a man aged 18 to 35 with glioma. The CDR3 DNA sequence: TGTGCCAGCAGTCACAGGGGTGACTATGGCTACACCTTC. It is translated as CASSHRGDYGYTF.